These T cell receptor beta chains were read from a single sample in a study of vaccination and CD4 T cells after COVID-19. TCRdb re-derived calls from the PCR reads in MiXCR, one entry per CDR3 protein. This sample yields about 9,700 distinct CDR3 sequences, of which 60% are seen a single time; roughly a quarter belongs to the top ten. Their cognate antigens are unknown. Sequencing was done on a sample of CD4+ T cells from blood, cultured in vitro. These receptors were collected from a human donor in good health. CDR3s include the opening cysteine and the closing phenylalanine or tryptophan. The order of the fields is V gene, J gene, clone size, D gene, CDR3 DNA, CDR3 protein. The D gene is left open where the match is weak. The size entry is marked missing in some rows and otherwise reads once, few, many or a size class.

V: TRBV7-2; J: TRBJ2-7; size: .; D: .; DNA: TGTGCCAGCAGCCCAACAGTTTCCGAGCAGTACTTC; CDR3: CASSPTVSEQYF
V: TRBV11-3; J: TRBJ1-1; size: few; D: .; DNA: TGTGCCAGCAGCCCGGGGCAGGGTACAGGGAACACTGAAGCTTTCTTT; CDR3: CASSPGQGTGNTEAFF
V: TRBV5-4; J: TRBJ2-3; size: once; D: TRBD2; DNA: TGTGCCAGCAGCCGAGCGGGGTTAGTCACAGATACGCAGTATTTT; CDR3: CASSRAGLVTDTQYF
V: TRBV21-1; J: TRBJ1-3; size: once; D: .; DNA: TGTGCCAGCAGCAAGGATGATGGAAACACCATATATTTT; CDR3: CASSKDDGNTIYF
V: TRBV2; J: TRBJ2-7; size: .; D: TRBD2; DNA: TGTGCCAGCAGTGAGAAATCTAGCGGGATAAACTACGAGCAGTACTTC; CDR3: CASSEKSSGINYEQYF
V: TRBV6-1; J: TRBJ2-7; size: .; D: TRBD1; DNA: TGTGCCAGCAGCCCCGACGGGACAGGGGGCGCCGAGCAGTACTTC; CDR3: CASSPDGTGGAEQYF
V: TRBV19; J: TRBJ2-2; size: once; D: .; DNA: TGTGCCAGTAGTTCCTCGGGTCTAGGGGGCACCGGGGAGCTGTTTTTT; CDR3: CASSSSGLGGTGELFF
V: TRBV7-2; J: TRBJ1-2; size: few; D: .; DNA: TGTGCCAGCAGCTTAGTTGAAGGGGTGGGCTACACCTTC; CDR3: CASSLVEGVGYTF
V: TRBV4-3; J: TRBJ2-2; size: .; D: .; DNA: TGCGCCAGCAGCCAAGATCCCGGGGCAGGGACCGGGGAGCTGTTTTTT; CDR3: CASSQDPGAGTGELFF
V: TRBV19; J: TRBJ1-1; size: few; D: .; DNA: TGTGCCAGTAGTATCTTAGCCGGGACACTGAACACTGAAGCTTTCTTT; CDR3: CASSILAGTLNTEAFF
V: TRBV6-1; J: TRBJ1-5; size: .; D: TRBD1; DNA: TGTGCCAGCAGTGAAATACAGGGGGCTGGTCAGCCCCAGCATTTT; CDR3: CASSEIQGAGQPQHF
V: TRBV5-1; J: TRBJ1-2; size: .; D: TRBD1; DNA: TGCGCCAGCAGCTCTAACCCGGGACAGATCAACTATGGCTACACCTTC; CDR3: CASSSNPGQINYGYTF
V: TRBV20-1; J: TRBJ1-2; size: .; D: .; DNA: TGCAGTGCTAGACCCCGGACGGGGAACTATGGCTACACCTTC; CDR3: CSARPRTGNYGYTF
V: TRBV6-1; J: TRBJ1-2; size: .; D: TRBD1; DNA: TGTGCCAGCGGTGTCTCGGGACAGTTTGGCTACACCTTC; CDR3: CASGVSGQFGYTF
V: TRBV6-2/TRBV6-3; J: TRBJ1-6; size: .; D: .; DNA: TGTGCCAGCAGTTACGGAGGACCCGATAGCTCCTATAATTCACCCCTCCACTTT; CDR3: CASSYGGPDSSYNSPLHF
V: TRBV25-1; J: TRBJ2-3; size: .; D: .; DNA: TGTGCCAGCAGTGAACCGAACACAGATACGCAGTATTTT; CDR3: CASSEPNTDTQYF
V: TRBV20-1; J: TRBJ2-3; size: few; D: .; DNA: TGCAGTGCTAGTGGGAGACTAGACACAGATACGCAGTATTTT; CDR3: CSASGRLDTDTQYF
V: TRBV7-2; J: TRBJ1-5; size: .; D: TRBD1; DNA: TGTGCCAGCAGCTCCTCCCCGACAGGGGGCGTTCAGCCCCAGCATTTT; CDR3: CASSSSPTGGVQPQHF
V: TRBV7-6; J: TRBJ2-5; size: few; D: .; DNA: TGTGCCAGCAGCTACGGAGCAGTCTCGGAGACCCAGTACTTC; CDR3: CASSYGAVSETQYF
V: TRBV20-1; J: TRBJ1-1; size: few; D: TRBD1; DNA: TGCAGTGCTAGAGATCGGTGGGACAGGAGAAACACTGAAGCTTTCTTT; CDR3: CSARDRWDRRNTEAFF
V: TRBV18; J: TRBJ1-1; size: once; D: TRBD1; DNA: TGTGCCAGCTCACCCAAGGGACAGGGGGCGGGTGAAGCTTTCTTT; CDR3: CASSPKGQGAGEAFF
V: TRBV12-3/TRBV12-4; J: TRBJ1-2; size: few; D: TRBD1; DNA: TGTGCCAGCAGTCTTAGACAGGGAGCGGGCAACTATGGCTACACCTTC; CDR3: CASSLRQGAGNYGYTF
V: TRBV7-9; J: TRBJ1-3; size: few; D: .; DNA: TGTGCCAGCAGCTCATCGATCGAAAGCGTATATTTT; CDR3: CASSSSIESVYF
V: TRBV6-2/TRBV6-3; J: TRBJ1-5; size: few; D: .; DNA: TGTGCCAGCAGTTACCCCAGGTCCGTGAATCAGCCCCAGCATTTT; CDR3: CASSYPRSVNQPQHF
V: TRBV19; J: TRBJ1-2; size: once; D: .; DNA: TGTGCCAGTACCGAGATCGGGCAGCCACCTAACTATGGCTACACCTTC; CDR3: CASTEIGQPPNYGYTF
V: TRBV20-1; J: TRBJ2-1; size: once; D: TRBD2; DNA: TGCAGTGCTACAAGCCCTGGACTAGCGGGTAATGAGCAGTTCTTC; CDR3: CSATSPGLAGNEQFF
V: TRBV7-6; J: TRBJ2-7; size: once; D: TRBD2; DNA: TGTGCCAGCAGCTTAGGGTTCGGTTTGGGCGGGGGCTACGAGCAGTACTTC; CDR3: CASSLGFGLGGGYEQYF
V: TRBV7-2; J: TRBJ1-1; size: few; D: .; DNA: TGTGCCAGCAGCTTAGAGCTGAACACTGAAGCTTTCTTT; CDR3: CASSLELNTEAFF
V: TRBV7-2; J: TRBJ1-2; size: few; D: .; DNA: TGTGCCAGCAGCTTTGGGACATCCTCCGTCGTCACCTTC; CDR3: CASSFGTSSVVTF
V: TRBV6-1; J: TRBJ2-1; size: .; D: TRBD1; DNA: TGTGCCAGCCCGACAGGGACCAGCTCCTACAATGAGCAGTTCTTC; CDR3: CASPTGTSSYNEQFF
V: TRBV6-2/TRBV6-3; J: TRBJ2-2; size: .; D: TRBD1; DNA: TGTGCCAGCAGTAAGCGGGACAGGGGGCGAAATACCGGGGAGCTGTTTTTT; CDR3: CASSKRDRGRNTGELFF
V: TRBV30; J: TRBJ2-3; size: few; D: TRBD2; DNA: TGTGCCTGGAGTGTGACTAGCGGGAGGTCAGATACGCAGTATTTT; CDR3: CAWSVTSGRSDTQYF